A single sample is the source of the 25 T cell receptor beta chains below, sequenced in a study of cytomegalovirus exposure and HLA in healthy donors. The PCR made use of 60 Vbeta and 13 Jbeta primers. Sequenced by immunoSEQ multiplex PCR; TCRdb stores in-frame clones only, minus some. The sample has 120,000 to 150,000 clones; roughly 80% are singletons. Material: PBMCs. These receptors all stem from a male donor in good health and CMV-seronegative.

This clone has a single count. The chain has TRBV11-2 and TRBJ1-2; D ambiguous. The germline V and J ends were trimmed by 5 bases and 2 bases, with 9 bases remaining between them. Germline values: CDR1 SGHAT, CDR2 FQNNGV. There are 13 residues in the CDR3. In DNA form, the CDR3 reads TGTGCCAGCAGCGGCCGGGGAAACTATGGCTACACCTTC. This gives the protein CASSGRGNYGYTF.

The chain has TRBV21-1 and TRBJ2-7; the table assigns TRBD1, which was not confirmed against the DNA. TRBV21-1 is shown as a pseudogene. CDR3 length: 16 amino acids. In nucleotides, the CDR3 is TGTGCCAGCAGCAAAGGGGGACAGGCCCACTCCTACGAGCAGTACTTC. Its translation: CASSKGGQAHSYEQYF.

The CDR3 here is CASSLVLGQGVYSNQPQHF. CDR3 nucleotides: TGTGCCAGCAGCTTAGTGCTTGGGCAGGGGGTCTATAGCAATCAGCCCCAGCATTTT. The rearrangement uses TRBV7-2 and TRBJ1-5, with TRBD1 matching over 7 bases. The ends lost 1 base at V and 0 bases at J; junction bases unmatched: 12. CDR1 is SGHTA, CDR2 FQGNSA, per germline. This CDR3 is built from 19 residues.

The chain links TRBV11-2 to TRBJ1-2, with 8 bases lining up with TRBD1. CDR1 SGHAT and CDR2 FQNNGV come from the germline V gene. V was pared by 1 base and J by 8 bases, with 9 bases of the junction left unmatched. This CDR3 region has 15 residues. The chain's CDR3 is CASSLASGGAEGYTF. CDR3 DNA: TGTGCCAGCAGCTTAGCTTCAGGGGGCGCAGAGGGCTACACCTTC.

The chain combines TRBV6-5 with TRBJ1-1; D uncertain. Trimming shortened V by 2 bases and J by 0 bases, and 10 bases separated the two germline ends. Germline V gene lookup returns CDR1 MNHEY and CDR2 SVGAGI. The CDR3 runs to 15 residues. CDR3 protein: CASSYHERMNTEAFF. As DNA, the CDR3 is TGTGCCAGCAGTTACCATGAGAGGATGAACACTGAAGCTTTCTTT.

The rearrangement joins TRBV7-6 to TRBJ2-7; 9 nucleotides align to TRBD2. V trimming: 7 bases; J trimming: 3 bases; junction bases outside the gene matches: 10. Germline CDR1 and CDR2: SGHVS and FNYEAQ. This CDR3 comprises 15 residues. The CDR3 sequence is CASTKVAGASYEQYF. In DNA form, the CDR3 reads TGTGCCAGCACCAAAGTAGCGGGAGCCAGCTACGAGCAGTACTTC.

This chain links TRBV9 with TRBJ1-4; 8 bases are shared with TRBD1. The ends lost 3 bases at V and 7 bases at J; junction bases unmatched: 11. Germline values: CDR1 SGDLS, CDR2 YYNGEE. CDR3 length equals 16 residues. The CDR3 reads CASSESPGQVVEKLFF. CDR3 nucleotide sequence: TGTGCCAGCAGCGAGAGTCCGGGACAGGTGGTTGAAAAACTGTTTTTT.

The chain employs TRBV4-1 and TRBJ1-1; D gene ambiguous. Germline values: CDR1 MGHRA, CDR2 YSYEKL. V was shortened by 0 bases and J by 1 base, with 6 bases between the two germline ends. This CDR3 spans 14 amino acids. The CDR3 here is CASSQDQKNTEAFF. The CDR3 nucleotides are TGCGCCAGCAGCCAAGATCAGAAGAACACTGAAGCTTTCTTT.

The rearrangement uses TRBV25-1 and TRBJ2-3, with 9 bases lining up with TRBD1. This CDR3 is 18 amino acids long. In germline, CDR1 is MGHDK, CDR2 SYGVNS. V trimming: 6 bases; J trimming: 4 bases; junction bases outside the gene matches: 17. The CDR3 DNA follows: TGTGCCAGCAGCGGGACAGGGAGGGGCGGTCGAAGAGCAGATACGCAGTATTTT. Translated: CASSGTGRGGRRADTQYF.

The chain carries TRBV9 and TRBJ2-3, with TRBD2 matching 11 bases. Germline CDR1 is SGDLS and CDR2 is YYNGEE. Losses at the gene ends were 4 bases for V and 2 bases for J; bases not matched to a gene: 3. CDR3 length equals 15 residues. The CDR3 reads CASSILAGDTDTQYF. The CDR3 DNA sequence: TGTGCCAGCAGCATACTAGCGGGGGACACAGATACGCAGTATTTT.

The CDR3, as DNA: TGTGCCAGCAGTTACGGGACTAGCGGATCTGGCGAGCAGTACTTC. Amino acid sequence: CASSYGTSGSGEQYF. V is TRBV6-5 and J is TRBJ2-7, with TRBD2 identical over 11 bases. The CDR3 sequence is 15 residues long. CDR1 is MNHEY and CDR2 is SVGAGI in the germline V gene. V dropped 2 bases and J dropped 6; count of bases not matched to a gene: 6.

V gene TRBV6-5 combines with J gene TRBJ2-1; TRBD2 aligns across 8 bases. Germline CDR1 and CDR2: MNHEY and SVGAGI. The CDR3 contains 14 residues. V was clipped by 9 bases and J by 5 bases; unmatched bases: 9. The CDR3 DNA is TGTGCCAGTAAATTAGGACTAGCTAACAATGAGCAGTTCTTC. It yields the protein CASKLGLANNEQFF.

This chain links TRBV13 with TRBJ1-6; D is undetermined. From germline, CDR1 is PRHDT and CDR2 FYEKMQ (reference sequence). This CDR3 has 16 amino acids. Trimming left V 5 bases short and J 7 bases short, with 18 bases between. The CDR3 is CASSPPIFGENSPLHF. The CDR3 nucleotides read TGTGCCAGCAGCCCCCCTATTTTCGGGGAAAATTCACCCCTCCACTTT.

This clone was observed a single time. The CDR3 loop reads CASSVPGTTRQLNTEAFF. Written as DNA, the CDR3 is TGTGCCAGCAGTGTCCCCGGGACAACTCGACAATTGAACACTGAAGCTTTCTTT. J is TRBJ1-1 and V is TRBV2; D might be TRBD1 (6 bases). Germline V CDR1 and CDR2: SNHLY, FYNNEI. V lost 4 bases and J 0 bases, leaving 21 bases between the germline ends. The CDR3 sequence is 18 residues long.

The V and J genes are TRBV2 and TRBJ1-2; D call uncertain. V shed 7 bases and J shed 3 bases, with 9 bases lying between them. Germline assignment: CDR1 SNHLY and CDR2 FYNNEI. The CDR3 spans 12 residues. CDR3 region: CASTEGHYGYTF. The CDR3 DNA reads as TGTGCCAGCACCGAGGGTCACTATGGCTACACCTTC. Full variable domain (rest looked up from reference TRBV2 and TRBJ1-2): EPEVTQTPSHQVTQMGQEVILRCVPISNHLYFYWYRQILGQKVEFLVSFYNNEISEKSEIFDDQFSVERPDGSNFTLKIRSTKLEDSAMYFCASTEGHYGYTFGSGTRLTVV.

The chain is built from TRBV9 and TRBJ2-3; D perhaps matches TRBD1 (6 bases). Trimming took 7 bases from V and 2 from J, leaving 11 bases between them. This CDR3 has 13 amino acids. In germline, CDR1 is SGDLS, CDR2 YYNGEE. The CDR3 DNA reads as TGTGCCAGCGAGGACAGCTCCACAGATACGCAGTATTTT. This encodes CASEDSSTDTQYF.

In DNA, the CDR3 is TGTGCCAGCAGCCAAGGAACCGGGACACTTAGCTCCTACGAGCAGTACTTC. It codes for CASSQGTGTLSSYEQYF. V usage is TRBV4-2 and J usage is TRBJ2-5; D may be TRBD1 (6 bases). The J call could be wrong; TRBJ2-7 is a better fit for the DNA end. Germline V gene sequence: CDR1 LGHNA, CDR2 YNFKEQ. The CDR3 consists of 17 residues.

The V gene is TRBV7-8, the J gene TRBJ1-2, with D perhaps matching TRBD1 (6 bases). The germline V gene has CDR1 SGHVS and CDR2 FQNEAQ. This CDR3 comprises 17 residues. V lost 4 bases to trimming and J lost 2 bases, with 20 bases between them. CDR3 amino acids: CASSYDGLGGLNYGYTF. The CDR3 coding sequence is TGTGCCAGCAGCTATGACGGACTCGGGGGGCTAAACTATGGCTACACCTTC.

V usage is TRBV15 and J usage is TRBJ2-7; 7 nucleotides match TRBD1. Trimming took 0 bases from V and 2 from J; bases not matched to a gene: 4. This CDR3 has 15 residues. Germline lookup yields CDR1 LNHNV and CDR2 YYDKDF (reference sequence). CDR3 coding DNA: TGTGCCACCAGCAGAGACTGGGACAGCGCCTACGAGCAGTACTTC. Its protein product is CATSRDWDSAYEQYF.

V usage is TRBV27 and J usage is TRBJ2-5; D perhaps matches TRBD2 (5 bases). The CDR3 is 15 residues long. Germline-derived CDR1 and CDR2 are MNHEY and SMNVEV (reference sequence). V lost 1 base to trimming and J lost 4 bases, with 13 bases between them. The CDR3 spells CASSLFTHAGETQYF. CDR3 DNA: TGTGCCAGCAGTTTATTCACCCATGCGGGAGAGACCCAGTACTTC.

V usage is TRBV18 and J usage is TRBJ1-2; 9 nucleotides line up with TRBD1. The CDR3 is 14 amino acids. Germline V gives CDR1 KGHSH, CDR2 LQKENI. V trimming: 3 bases; J trimming: 8 bases; junction bases outside the gene matches: 7. Here the CDR3 reads CASSPGDRAKGYTF. The DNA of the CDR3 is TGTGCCAGCTCACCCGGGGACAGGGCGAAAGGCTACACCTTC.

The rearrangement uses TRBV7-3 and TRBJ2-7; 10 bases fit TRBD2. Germline V CDR1 and CDR2: SGHTA, FQGTGA. This CDR3 spans 15 amino acids. The V gene end was trimmed by 5 bases and the J gene end by 2 bases; junction bases not matched to a gene: 6. CDR3 coding DNA: TGTGCCAGCAGCCCACCCGGGACTAGCGCCTACGAGCAGTACTTC. Translated, it gives CASSPPGTSAYEQYF.

The gene calls are TRBV7-9 and TRBJ2-5; D is perhaps TRBD1 (6 bases). This CDR3 is built from 15 residues. The V gene's germline CDR1 is SEHNR and CDR2 FQNEAQ (reference sequence). V shed 5 bases and J shed 7 bases, with 20 bases lying between them. CDR3 in amino acids: CASSGGLPRARTQYF. CDR3 coding DNA: TGTGCCAGCAGCGGGGGCCTGCCCCGGGCAAGGACCCAGTACTTC.

The chain combines TRBV4-3 with TRBJ1-1; D remains ambiguous. Deletions cut 3 bases from V and 1 base from J, with 9 bases between. The V gene's germline CDR1 is LGHNA and CDR2 YSLEER. The CDR3 extends over 14 amino acids. CDR3 sequence reads: CASSQERRNTEAFF. DNA for the CDR3: TGCGCCAGCAGCCAGGAGAGGAGGAACACTGAAGCTTTCTTT.

The V and J genes are TRBV30 and TRBJ2-7; TRBD2 matches 9 bases. V trimming: 4 bases; J trimming: 1 base; junction bases outside the gene matches: 5. Germline CDR1 is GTSNPN and CDR2 is SVGIG (reference sequence). The CDR3 loop spans 14 amino acids. The CDR3 DNA is TGTGCCTGGACTAGCGGGACACTGTCCTACGAGCAGTACTTC. This translates into CAWTSGTLSYEQYF.